This T cell receptor (beta chain) originates from a study of radiation and T cells in renal cell carcinoma. Time point defined: blood 4 weeks post-SBRT, at nephrectomy. Treatment noted: 15 Gy SBRT to primary tumor, nephrectomy 4 weeks later. Nephrectomy followed 15 Gy stereotactic body radiation by 4 weeks. This renal cell carcinoma was of the clear cell type. Study outcomes and limitations: From baseline, blood top tumor clonotypes peaked at 2 weeks post-radiation.

Generated by immunoSEQ multiplex PCR, the TCRdb table keeps only in-frame clones and is missing some. The sample records roughly 64,000 clones, over 65% being singletons. The table lists this clone with a few counts. Antigen: not known. Losses at the gene ends were 4 bases for V and 5 bases for J; bases not matched to a gene: 15. CDR1 MNHNS and CDR2 SASEGT come from the germline V gene. This CDR3 contains 17 residues. The clonotype originates from a man in his fifties or sixties with renal cell carcinoma. The source material was blood, sampled from a patient whose treatment included radiotherapy and nephrectomy. V is TRBV6-1 and J is TRBJ2-7; TRBD1 agrees at 9 bases. CDR3 loop: CASSAPTSRTGAHEQYF. The CDR3 DNA reads as TGTGCCAGCAGTGCCCCGACGAGTAGGACAGGGGCCCACGAGCAGTACTTC.